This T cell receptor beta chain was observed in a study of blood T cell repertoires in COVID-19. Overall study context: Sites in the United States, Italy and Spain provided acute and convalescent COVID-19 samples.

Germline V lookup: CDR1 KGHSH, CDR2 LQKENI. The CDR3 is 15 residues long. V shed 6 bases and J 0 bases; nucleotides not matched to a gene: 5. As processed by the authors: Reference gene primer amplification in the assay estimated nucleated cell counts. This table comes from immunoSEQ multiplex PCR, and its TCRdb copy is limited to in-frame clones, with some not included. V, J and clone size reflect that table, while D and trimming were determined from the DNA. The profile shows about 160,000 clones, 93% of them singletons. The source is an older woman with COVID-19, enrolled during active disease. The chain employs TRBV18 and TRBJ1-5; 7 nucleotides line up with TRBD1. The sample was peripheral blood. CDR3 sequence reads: CASSLQGDSNQPQHF. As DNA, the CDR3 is TGTGCCAGCTCTCTTCAGGGGGATAGCAATCAGCCCCAGCATTTT.